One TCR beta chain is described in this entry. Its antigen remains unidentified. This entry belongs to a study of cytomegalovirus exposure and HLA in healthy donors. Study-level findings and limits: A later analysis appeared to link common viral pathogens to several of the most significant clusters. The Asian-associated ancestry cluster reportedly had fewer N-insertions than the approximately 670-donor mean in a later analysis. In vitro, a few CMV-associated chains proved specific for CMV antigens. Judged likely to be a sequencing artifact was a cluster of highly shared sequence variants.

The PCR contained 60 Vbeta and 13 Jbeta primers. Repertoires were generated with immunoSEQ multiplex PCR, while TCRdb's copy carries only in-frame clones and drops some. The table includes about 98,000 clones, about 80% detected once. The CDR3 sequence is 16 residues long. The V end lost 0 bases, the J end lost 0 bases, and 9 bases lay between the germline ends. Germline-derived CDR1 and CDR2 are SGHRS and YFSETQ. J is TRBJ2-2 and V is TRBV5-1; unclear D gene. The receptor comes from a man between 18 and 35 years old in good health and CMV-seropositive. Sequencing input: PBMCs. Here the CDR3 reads CASSLEPVSNTGELFF. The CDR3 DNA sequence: TGCGCCAGCAGCTTGGAACCGGTATCGAACACCGGGGAGCTGTTTTTT.